The text below deals with one TCR beta chain. Its antigen remains unknown. These data are taken from a study of graft-versus-host responses after intestinal transplantation. TCRdb's table, derived via immunoSEQ multiplex PCR, lists solely in-frame clones and lacks some. The sample yields 80,000 to 95,000 clones, 85% to 95% seen once. This sequence was found in a human donor who received an intestinal transplant. The specimen was unstimulated CD8+ T cells sorted from spleen or lymph node cells, collected before intestinal transplant.

The CDR3 sequence: CASSVASGGGEQYF. CDR3 nucleotide sequence: TGTGCCAGCAGCGTAGCGTCCGGGGGAGGTGAGCAGTACTTC. V is TRBV9 and J is TRBJ2-7, with D tentatively TRBD2 (6 bases). The germline gives CDR1 SGDLS, CDR2 YYNGEE. Trimming took off 0 bases at V and 7 bases at J, with 14 bases between the two ends. This CDR3 has 14 amino acids.